The 21 T cell receptor beta chains below were found in one sample sequenced in a study of patients and donors after allogeneic stem cell transplantation. TCRdb called the RT-PCR reads again in MiXCR, with one record for every CDR3 protein. This sample has around 150,000 distinct CDR3 sequences, with roughly 30% found just once. The sample taken for sequencing was blood, either unsorted or a sorted T cell fraction (not recorded which). These receptors were taken from a human donor who was either an allogeneic HSCT recipient or a stem cell or donor lymphocyte infusion donor (not recorded which). It is not recorded whose cells these are; they may come from a transplant donor.

In its sample, this clonotype was seen a few times. DNA of the CDR3: TGTGCCAGCAGCCGGACCGGGACTAGTTTCGACGAGCAGTACTTC. As protein: CASSRTGTSFDEQYF. The V and J genes are TRBV4-2 and TRBJ2-7; TRBD2 aligns across 8 bases. Germline assignment: CDR1 LGHNA and CDR2 YNFKEQ. The CDR3 extends over 15 amino acids. The ends lost 4 bases at V and 5 bases at J; junction bases unmatched: 10.

This sequence joins TRBV15 and TRBJ2-5; 7 bases fit TRBD1. The CDR3 contains 15 residues. The V segment lost 0 bases and the J segment 1 base; nucleotides outside the gene matches: 2. Germline V gene data show CDR1 as LNHNV and CDR2 as YYDKDF (reference sequence). The CDR3 DNA follows: TGTGCCACCAGCAGAGAGTGGACAGGCCAAGAGACCCAGTACTTC. Protein: CATSREWTGQETQYF.

This sequence joins TRBV7-6 and TRBJ2-3; 11 bases are a match to TRBD2. Germline V gene lookup returns CDR1 SGHVS and CDR2 FNYEAQ. This CDR3 comprises 18 residues. The ends lost 0 bases at V and 4 bases at J; junction bases unmatched: 9. The CDR3 DNA reads TGTGCCAGCAGCTTAGCGCCTAGGGCTAGCGGGAGGTCAGATACGCAGTATTTT. Amino acid sequence: CASSLAPRASGRSDTQYF.

This clonotype was observed a few times. The chain recombines TRBV6-5 with TRBJ2-3, with TRBD1 matching 7 bases. The trim removed 0 bases at V and 2 bases at J, leaving 14 bases unmatched. There are 19 residues in the CDR3. Per the germline V gene, CDR1 is MNHEY and CDR2 is SVGAGI. The CDR3: CASSYSPLGQARDTDTQYF. The CDR3 bases are TGTGCCAGCAGTTACTCCCCTCTAGGACAGGCCCGGGACACAGATACGCAGTATTTT.

The chain combines TRBV4-2 with TRBJ2-7, with 11 bases matching TRBD2. Looked up from germline, CDR1 is LGHNA and CDR2 is YNFKEQ. J was trimmed by 1 base and V by 1 base; bases with no gene match: 6. The CDR3 contains 17 residues. CDR3 loop: CASSQGLTSGVSYEQYF. CDR3 coding DNA: TGTGCCAGCAGCCAAGGCTTGACTAGCGGGGTTTCCTACGAGCAGTACTTC.

This clonotype has more than one count but fewer than ten. The chain uses TRBV11-2 and TRBJ1-4; 7 bases fit TRBD1. Trimming took 3 bases from V and 7 from J; bases not matched to a gene: 5. This CDR3 comprises 14 residues. The germline V gene has CDR1 SGHAT and CDR2 FQNNGV. CDR3: CASSFPGGLEKLFF. The CDR3, as DNA: TGTGCCAGCAGCTTTCCAGGGGGACTTGAAAAACTGTTTTTT.

This chain links TRBV20-1 with TRBJ2-7, with D unresolved. Germline CDR1 is DFQATT and CDR2 is SNEGSKA (reference sequence). The CDR3 totals 12 residues. The V gene lost 3 bases and the J gene lost 2 bases, with 8 bases spanning the gap. The CDR3 loop is CSASGSTYEQYF. The CDR3 DNA reads TGCAGTGCTAGTGGGTCCACCTACGAGCAGTACTTC.

This clonotype turned up a few times. This chain links TRBV4-3 with TRBJ1-5, with D unresolved. Germline-derived CDR1 and CDR2 are LGHNA and YSLEER. Trimming took 0 bases from V and 11 from J, leaving 14 bases between them. CDR3 size: 14 residues. The chain's CDR3 is CASSQDYRTQAQHF. The CDR3 DNA sequence: TGCGCCAGCAGCCAAGATTACCGGACCCAGGCCCAGCATTTT.

The chain joins TRBV7-3 to TRBJ2-3; D is uncertain. The CDR3 covers 12 residues. Trimming stripped 5 bases from V and 9 bases from J, with 12 bases between. Germline loops: CDR1 SGHTA, CDR2 FQGTGA. The CDR3 DNA reads as TGTGCCAGCAGCCCCGACTCAAGAACGCAGTATTTT. Residues: CASSPDSRTQYF.

CDR3 bases: TGCGCCAGCAGCTTGTCCGGGACAGGAATTCTCGAGCAGTACTTC. This translates into CASSLSGTGILEQYF. The rearrangement joins TRBV5-1 to TRBJ2-7; 8 bases agree with TRBD1. J was trimmed by 6 bases and V by 1 base; bases with no gene match: 9. Looked up from germline, CDR1 is SGHRS and CDR2 is YFSETQ. The CDR3 sequence is 15 residues long.

In this sample, this clonotype turned up a few times. V and J are TRBV5-1 and TRBJ2-2; 8 nucleotides line up with TRBD1. V lost 1 base to trimming and J lost 4 bases; unmatched junction nucleotides: 6. There are 16 residues in the CDR3. Looked up from germline, CDR1 is SGHRS and CDR2 is YFSETQ. The CDR3 bases are TGCGCCAGCAGCTTGCAGGACAGGGCTCGCACCGGGGAGCTGTTTTTT. Translation gives CASSLQDRARTGELFF.

This chain joins TRBV6-2 or TRBV6-3 and TRBJ1-5; TRBD1 matches 9 bases. The trim removed 8 bases at V and 7 bases at J, leaving 6 bases unmatched. The CDR3 consists of 13 residues. CDR1 and CDR2 from the germline V gene are MNHEY and SVGEGT. CDR3 sequence reads: CASAGQGLQPQHF. DNA of the CDR3: TGTGCCAGCGCGGGACAGGGTTTGCAGCCCCAGCATTTT.

This clonotype was observed a few times. The chain couples TRBV9 to TRBJ1-3; D uncertain. Between the trimmed V and J ends, which lost 4 bases and 0 bases, there was a span of 5 bases. The length of the CDR3 is 13 residues. The germline V gene has CDR1 SGDLS and CDR2 YYNGEE. DNA of the CDR3: TGTGCCAGCAGCTCCAGCTCTGGAAACACCATATATTTT. Amino acid sequence: CASSSSSGNTIYF.

This clonotype was recorded a few times. The rearrangement links TRBV11-3 to TRBJ2-5, with D tentatively TRBD1 (5 bases). The germline V gene encodes CDR1 SGHNT and CDR2 YENEEA. The CDR3 contains 13 residues. V gave up 3 bases and J gave up 4 bases, with 9 bases separating them. The CDR3 region is CASSFRASETQYF. For the CDR3, the DNA is TGTGCCAGCAGCTTCAGGGCTTCAGAGACCCAGTACTTC.

V gene TRBV7-9 combines with J gene TRBJ1-4; 7 positions match TRBD1. The germline CDR1 and CDR2 sequences are SEHNR and FQNEAQ (reference sequence). The length of the CDR3 is 14 residues. V lost 4 bases and J lost 6; bases outside the gene matches: 5. The CDR3 nucleotides read TGTGCCAGCAGCTCGACAGGGTACTATGAAAAACTGTTTTTT. It yields the protein CASSSTGYYEKLFF. Variable domain in full (rest from reference TRBV7-9 and TRBJ1-4): DTGVSQNPRHKITKRGQNVTFRCDPISEHNRLYWYRQTLGQGPEFLTYFQNEAQLEKSRLLSDRFSAERPKGSFSTLEIQRTEQGDSAMYLCASSSTGYYEKLFFGSGTQLSVL.

This clonotype has only one observation. The V call is TRBV29-1, the J call TRBJ2-1; no clear D gene. Germline V CDR1 and CDR2: SQVTM, ANQGSEA. The CDR3 is 12 amino acids. Trimming took 4 bases from V and 7 from J, leaving 11 bases between them. Written as DNA, the CDR3 is TGCAGCGTTGTGCCCTTAGGGAATGAGCAGTTCTTC. Amino acids: CSVVPLGNEQFF.

This clonotype was seen only a few times. This chain links TRBV6-2 or TRBV6-3 with TRBJ1-5; no firm D call. Germline values: CDR1 MNHEY, CDR2 SVGEGT. Deletions cut 2 bases from V and 0 bases from J, with 5 bases between. The CDR3 is 14 amino acids. The CDR3, as DNA: TGTGCCAGCAGTTACCCGTATAGCAATCAGCCCCAGCATTTT. It is translated as CASSYPYSNQPQHF.

This clonotype was seen many times. The chain joins TRBV6-2 or TRBV6-3 to TRBJ1-5, with a possible D match to TRBD1 (6 bases). The V gene's germline CDR1 is MNHEY and CDR2 SVGEGT. This CDR3 has 13 amino acids. Trimming stripped 6 bases from V and 7 bases from J, with 13 bases between. The DNA for the CDR3 is TGTGCCAGCAGGAAACAGGGCGAACAGCCCCAGCATTTT. Translation: CASRKQGEQPQHF.

The chain carries TRBV29-1 and TRBJ1-3; D not certain. The CDR3 extends over 13 amino acids. V lost 8 bases and J 0 bases, leaving 11 bases between the germline ends. Germline CDR1 and CDR2: SQVTM and ANQGSEA. The CDR3 region is CSPLLSSGNTIYF. The CDR3 DNA is TGCAGCCCCCTTTTAAGCTCTGGAAACACCATATATTTT. The whole variable domain, filled in from reference TRBV29-1 and TRBJ1-3, reads SAVISQKPSRDICQRGTSLTIQCQVDSQVTMMFWYRQQPGQSLTLIATANQGSEATYESGFVIDKFPISRPNLTFSTLTVSNMSPEDSSIYLCSPLLSSGNTIYFGEGSWLTVV.

The J gene is TRBJ1-2, the V gene TRBV18; D is ambiguous. V was clipped by 3 bases and J by 3 bases, with 11 bases between them. This CDR3 comprises 14 residues. Looked up from germline, CDR1 is KGHSH and CDR2 is LQKENI. In DNA form, the CDR3 reads TGTGCCAGCTCACCGCAGAGGGATGACTATGGCTACACCTTC. Amino acids: CASSPQRDDYGYTF.

The chain carries TRBV3-1 and TRBJ2-2; D might be TRBD1 or TRBD2, each matching 6 bases. The germline V and J ends were trimmed by 3 bases and 5 bases, with 19 bases remaining between them. CDR1 is LGHDT and CDR2 is YNNKEL in the germline V gene (reference sequence). The CDR3 extends over 17 amino acids. The CDR3 protein is CASSHPFGQGRTGELFF. The CDR3 region has the DNA TGTGCCAGCAGCCATCCCTTCGGCCAGGGGAGGACCGGGGAGCTGTTTTTT.